The next 3 T cell receptor beta chains were all read from a single sample in a study of shared clonotypes between healthy human individuals. TCRdb keeps only in-frame clones here, not all; method: immunoSEQ multiplex PCR. The sample lists some 2 million clones; about 95% were seen once. Naive CD8 cells comprised CD45RO-negative, CCR7-positively selected cells, excluding terminally differentiated effector memory CD45RA+ cells. Sequenced sample: naive CD8+ T cells sorted from blood. All receptors come from a young man in good health.

V and J are TRBV7-9 and TRBJ1-1; D may be TRBD1 (6 bases). Trimming left V 4 bases short and J 1 base short, with 13 bases between. Germline values: CDR1 SEHNR, CDR2 FQNEAQ (reference sequence). The CDR3 extends over 15 amino acids. The CDR3: CASSSPRGTNTEAFF. The DNA for the CDR3 is TGTGCCAGCAGCTCCCCCAGGGGCACGAACACTGAAGCTTTCTTT.

The chain is built from TRBV5-6 and TRBJ2-1; D remains unclear. Germline loops: CDR1 SGHDT, CDR2 YYEEEE. The CDR3 totals 15 residues. V lost 3 bases and J 6 bases, leaving 16 bases between the germline ends. The CDR3 sequence: CASSSWYMAFNEQFF. CDR3 nucleotides: TGTGCCAGCAGCTCGTGGTATATGGCCTTCAATGAGCAGTTCTTC.

This clone occurred once. The same CDR3 is also encoded by other DNA sequences in this sample. The chain couples TRBV6-1 to TRBJ2-7; D ambiguous. V dropped 5 bases and J dropped 0 bases, with 5 bases sitting between them. Germline V gives CDR1 MNHNS, CDR2 SASEGT. The CDR3 length is 12 residues. In nucleotides, the CDR3 is TGTGCCAGCAGTTTGAGCTCCTACGAGCAGTACTTC. Translating it yields CASSLSSYEQYF.